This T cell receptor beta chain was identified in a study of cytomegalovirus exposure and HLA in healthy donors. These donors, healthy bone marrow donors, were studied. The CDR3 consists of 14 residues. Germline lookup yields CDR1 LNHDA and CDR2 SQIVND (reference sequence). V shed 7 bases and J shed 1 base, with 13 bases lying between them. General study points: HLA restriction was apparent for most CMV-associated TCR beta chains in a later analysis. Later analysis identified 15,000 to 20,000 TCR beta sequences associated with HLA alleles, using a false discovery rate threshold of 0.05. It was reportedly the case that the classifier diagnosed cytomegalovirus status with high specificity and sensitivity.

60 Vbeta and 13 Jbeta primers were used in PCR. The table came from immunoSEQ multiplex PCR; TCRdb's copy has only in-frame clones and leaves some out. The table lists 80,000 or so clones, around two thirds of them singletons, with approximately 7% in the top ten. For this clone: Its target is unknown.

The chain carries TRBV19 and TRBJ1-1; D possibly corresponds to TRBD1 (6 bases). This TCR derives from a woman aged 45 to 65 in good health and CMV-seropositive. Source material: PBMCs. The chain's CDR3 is CASNAGVKNTEAFF. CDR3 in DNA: TGTGCCAGTAACGCAGGGGTAAAGAACACTGAAGCTTTCTTT.